The 13 T cell receptor beta chains below come from one sample, sequenced in a study of CXCR3-negative and CXCR3-positive naive CD8 T cells. Study observations and caveats: CXCR3-positive naive cells carried more hydrophobic TRB CDR3s than CXCR3-negative ones.

The TRB libraries of cDNA were built by UMI-labeled 5' RACE. Reanalyzing the 5' RACE reads, TCRdb keeps one entry per CDR3 protein, without DNA. This sample's table reports some 60,000 distinct CDR3 sequences. No antigen is known for these receptors. What was sequenced was naive CXCR3+ CD8+ T cells from blood. Subset defined: CD45RO-CCR7+CD27+CD95- naive CD8+ T cells expressing CXCR3 (TNR3+). Every receptor here comes from a human donor in good health. Some clones in this sample may be carry-over from other donors' samples.

The chain links TRBV7-6 to TRBJ2-7; as DNA is missing, the TRBD1 call by TCRdb cannot be tested. Germline V gene sequence: CDR1 SGHVS, CDR2 FNYEAQ. CDR3 size: 16 residues. The CDR3 here is CASSLETGGPTYEQYF. The complete variable domain, with remaining parts taken from reference TRBV7-6 and TRBJ2-7, reads GAGVSQSPRYKVTKRGQDVALRCDPISGHVSLYWYRQALGQGPEFLTYFNYEAQQDKSGLPNDRFSAERPEGSISTLTIQRTEQRDSAMYRCASSLETGGPTYEQYFGPGTRLTVT.

The V and J genes are TRBV7-8 and TRBJ1-3. This CDR3 comprises 19 residues. From germline, CDR1 is SGHVS and CDR2 FQNEAQ. The CDR3 region is CASSLGATYYANSGNTIYF.

The chain uses TRBV11-2 and TRBJ2-2; TCRdb designates TRBD1, a call that cannot be tested without DNA. Germline CDR1 reads SGHAT; CDR2 reads FQNNGV. The CDR3 contains 16 residues. The CDR3 protein is CASSRTGGEGTGELFF.

This chain joins TRBV12-3 or TRBV12-4 and TRBJ2-5; TCRdb returns TRBD1, unconfirmable since there is no DNA. The CDR3 has 16 residues. The CDR3 loop reads CASSSTHRDRKETQYF.

This chain connects TRBV4-3 to TRBJ1-5; TCRdb picks TRBD1, but there is no DNA to check that call. Germline V gives CDR1 LGHNA, CDR2 YSLEER. The CDR3 is made up of 15 amino acids. This CDR3 reads CASSHGTGGYQPQHF.

This sequence joins TRBV6-6 and TRBJ2-3; TCRdb calls TRBD1, which cannot be checked without DNA. CDR3 length equals 15 residues. Germline CDR1 MNHNY, CDR2 SVGAGI (reference sequence). The CDR3 is CASPRRGEGTDTQYF.

This sequence joins TRBV12-3 or TRBV12-4 and TRBJ2-3. The CDR3 is 15 amino acids. The CDR3 here is CASSFSGELTDTQYF.

This chain uses TRBV14 with TRBJ2-7; TCRdb's D call, TRBD1, is unchecked because there is no DNA. The CDR3 has 14 amino acids. Germline loops: CDR1 SGHDN, CDR2 FVKESK. The chain's CDR3 is CASSFTGALGEQYF.

The chain combines TRBV28 with TRBJ2-7; the TRBD1 assignment by TCRdb is unverifiable without DNA. The CDR3 contains 13 residues. Germline CDR1 and CDR2: MDHEN and SYDVKM. CDR3 region: CASLALGFYEQYF.

This rearrangement joins TRBV19 to TRBJ2-1; lacking DNA, the TRBD2 call made by TCRdb goes unchecked. This CDR3 is built from 17 residues. CDR1 and CDR2 (germline): LNHDA, SQIVND (reference sequence). The CDR3 sequence is CASSQTSGGTSYNEQFF.

This chain uses TRBV9 with TRBJ1-2. CDR1 SGDLS and CDR2 YYNGEE come from the germline V gene. There are 15 residues in the CDR3. The CDR3 region is CASSVGAGGAYGYTF.

The gene calls are TRBV29-1 and TRBJ2-1. Germline CDR1 SQVTM, CDR2 ANQGSEA. The CDR3 sequence is 14 residues long. CDR3 region: CSVESYSSYNEQFF.

The V call is TRBV3-1, the J call TRBJ2-1; with no DNA, the TCRdb D assignment of TRBD1 cannot be verified. CDR1 is LGHDT and CDR2 is YNNKEL in the germline V gene (reference sequence). The CDR3 sequence is 15 residues long. The CDR3 region is CASSQDGASYNEQFF.